The clone carrying this T cell receptor (beta chain) was picked up one time. Antigen unknown. Losses at the gene ends were 4 bases for V and 7 bases for J; bases not matched to a gene: 5. Germline CDR1 SGHVS, CDR2 FNYEAQ. The CDR3 has 15 residues. The data belong to a study of cytomegalovirus exposure and HLA in healthy donors. Whole-study context: Caucasian-associated ancestry cluster membership applied to approximately 84% of under 450 genotyped donors.

The primer mix had 60 Vbeta and 13 Jbeta primers. Profiled with immunoSEQ multiplex PCR; TCRdb holds only in-frame clones, not every one. The sample lists tens of thousands of clones; 65% to 80% were seen once. Regarding the study as a whole: A likely sequencing artifact accounted for one observed cluster of highly shared sequence variants.

This sequence was found in a male donor in good health and CMV-seropositive. The rearrangement links TRBV7-6 to TRBJ2-1, with TRBD2 matching 12 bases. The sample taken for sequencing was PBMCs. Here the CDR3 DNA reads TGTGCCAGCAGCTACCTAGCGGGGGGGAGTAATGAGCAGTTCTTC. This translates into CASSYLAGGSNEQFF.